The 9 T cell receptor beta chains below come from one sample, sequenced in a study of human T cells and chemical hapten exposure. The time point was: pre-sensitization, week 0. Treatment in this sample: therapeutic diphenylcyclopropenone sensitization with weekly scalp DPC. TCRdb reprocessed the RACE reads with MiXCR, giving one entry per CDR3 protein. The sample lists 250,000 or so distinct CDR3 sequences; 7.5% to 8% were seen once. The starting material was whole blood, obtained in connection with sensitization to the hapten diphenylcyclopropenone (DPC). The origin of the receptors is a man between 18 and 35 years old with alopecia areata. Some clones in this sample may be carry-over from other donors' samples.

This clonotype was counted ten times or more. The chain links TRBV4-3 to TRBJ1-2, with D unresolved. CDR3 length: 15 residues. Germline CDR1 and CDR2: LGHNA and YSLEER. V was cut by 1 base and J by 1 base, with 10 bases left in between. CDR3 residues: CASSQVFDFNYGYTF. CDR3 nucleotide sequence: TGCGCCAGCAGCCAAGTCTTCGACTTTAACTATGGCTACACCTTC.

The V gene is TRBV6-1, the J gene TRBJ1-4; no reliable D call. Germline CDR1 reads MNHNS; CDR2 reads SASEGT. The V end was cut by 10 bases, the J end by 8 bases, with 20 bases between. There are 14 residues in the CDR3. The CDR3 reads CATVRTPWNEKLFF. The CDR3 nucleotides read TGTGCCACCGTGCGGACCCCCTGGAACGAAAAACTGTTTTTT.

This clonotype has only a few counts. The rearrangement joins TRBV12-3 or TRBV12-4 to TRBJ1-4; the match to TRBD1 covers 9 bases. This CDR3 comprises 17 residues. V gave up 3 bases and J gave up 8 bases; unmatched junction bases: 13. The CDR3 sequence: CASSLEGTGRLWEKLFF. Written as DNA, the CDR3 is TGTGCCAGCAGTTTGGAAGGGACAGGGAGGCTCTGGGAAAAACTGTTTTTT.

This clonotype was recorded a few times. The rearrangement links TRBV6-2 or TRBV6-3 to TRBJ2-5; unclear D gene. Germline V gene lookup returns CDR1 MNHEY and CDR2 SVGEGT. Trimming removed 4 bases from V and 3 bases from J, with 6 bases in between. The CDR3 extends over 12 amino acids. The CDR3 sequence: CASSSRKETQYF. In DNA form, the CDR3 reads TGTGCCAGCAGTTCAAGGAAAGAGACCCAGTACTTC.

This clonotype was found a few times. The chain is built from TRBV7-2 and TRBJ2-7; maybe TRBD1 (6 bases). CDR1 and CDR2 (germline): SGHTA, FQGNSA. The CDR3 has 14 residues. The V gene lost 5 bases and the J gene lost 4 bases, with 15 bases spanning the gap. The CDR3 DNA is TGTGCCAGCAGCCCACAGGGCCCATCTTACGAGCAGTACTTC. As protein: CASSPQGPSYEQYF.

The chain uses TRBV6-4 and TRBJ1-2; D remains ambiguous. Germline V gene lookup returns CDR1 MRHNA and CDR2 SNTAGT. Trimming left V 5 bases short and J 5 bases short, with 12 bases between. The CDR3 extends over 13 amino acids. The CDR3 spells CASSSHGSYGYTF. The CDR3 DNA reads as TGTGCCAGCAGTTCTCACGGATCTTATGGCTACACCTTC.

This clonotype was seen many times. This sequence joins TRBV20-1 and TRBJ1-5; TRBD1 might be the D (5 bases). The germline gives CDR1 DFQATT, CDR2 SNEGSKA (reference sequence). The CDR3 covers 14 residues. The ends were cut back, 3 bases at V and 5 bases at J, with 14 bases in the middle. CDR3 nucleotides: TGCAGTGCTAGGTCCGGGGGAGTTTATCAGCCCCAGCATTTT. This translates into CSARSGGVYQPQHF.

This clonotype was recorded a few times. V and J are TRBV20-1 and TRBJ2-7; D gene unclear. This CDR3 is built from 13 residues. V lost 8 bases and J lost 0, with 14 bases in between. Germline CDR1 and CDR2: DFQATT and SNEGSKA (reference sequence). The CDR3 coding sequence is TGCAGTATCCGTGGACCGCACTCCTACGAGCAGTACGTC. Encoded protein: CSIRGPHSYEQYV.

This clonotype was seen only a few times. The CDR3 sequence: CASTPPLGSPTDTQYF. The CDR3 nucleotides read TGTGCCAGCACCCCCCCCTTGGGATCTCCGACAGATACGCAGTATTTT. The chain couples TRBV12-3 or TRBV12-4 to TRBJ2-3; D is ambiguous. The CDR3 contains 16 residues. With 7 bases removed from V and 3 bases from J, the gap between germline ends came to 20 bases.